Listed below are T cell receptor beta chains from one sample, sequenced in a study of early T cells in non-severe SARS-CoV-2 infection. TCRdb itself ran the 5' RACE reads through MiXCR, one entry per CDR3 protein. Of more than 55,000 distinct CDR3 sequences in the sample, roughly 13% were seen once. Material: whole blood, obtained at baseline. These receptors originate from an adult who was a healthcare worker with PCR-confirmed SARS-CoV-2 infection or an uninfected control (not recorded which). CDR3s include the opening cysteine and the closing phenylalanine or tryptophan. The order of the fields is CDR3 DNA, CDR3 protein, V gene, clone size, D gene, J gene. A D gene is named only where the DNA matches it firmly. Where a row states a size, it is once, few, many or the class of an expanded clone; other rows omit it.

cdr3_nt: TGCGCCAGCAGCCAACCACCCCTCGGTCTTACAGGGTTCAACACTGAAGCTTTCTTT; cdr3_aa: CASSQPPLGLTGFNTEAFF; v_call: TRBV4-1; clone_size: NA; d_call: NA; j_call: TRBJ1-1
cdr3_nt: TGCGCCAGCAGTTCCGGGACAGGGGTAACAAATACGCAGTATTTT; cdr3_aa: CASSSGTGVTNTQYF; v_call: TRBV5-1; clone_size: NA; d_call: TRBD1; j_call: TRBJ2-3
cdr3_nt: TGTGCCAGCAGCTATGGTGGCAGCGTGCAGGCCTACGAGCAGTACTTC; cdr3_aa: CASSYGGSVQAYEQYF; v_call: TRBV14; clone_size: few; d_call: NA; j_call: TRBJ2-7
cdr3_nt: TGTGCCAGCAGTGGGGGACAGAAAAGAACTGAAGCTTTCTTT; cdr3_aa: CASSGGQKRTEAFF; v_call: TRBV28; clone_size: NA; d_call: TRBD1; j_call: TRBJ1-1
cdr3_nt: TGCAGTGCTAGGACTAGCGGGAGGACAGATACGCAGTATTTT; cdr3_aa: CSARTSGRTDTQYF; v_call: TRBV20-1; clone_size: many; d_call: TRBD2; j_call: TRBJ2-3
cdr3_nt: TGTGCCAGCAGCTCCGGCTGGACTAGCGGAAACAATGAGCAGTTCTTC; cdr3_aa: CASSSGWTSGNNEQFF; v_call: TRBV5-4; clone_size: NA; d_call: TRBD2; j_call: TRBJ2-1
cdr3_nt: TGCGCCAGCAGTGAGACGACAGGGTACAGCACTGAAGCTTTCTTT; cdr3_aa: CASSETTGYSTEAFF; v_call: TRBV10-1; clone_size: NA; d_call: TRBD1; j_call: TRBJ1-1
cdr3_nt: TGTGCCACAAGAATTGGGACTAGCGGGACTACGCAGTATTTT; cdr3_aa: CATRIGTSGTTQYF; v_call: TRBV7-8; clone_size: NA; d_call: TRBD2; j_call: TRBJ2-3
cdr3_nt: TGCAGTGCTAGAGAAAGGGTTGGGCCACCCTACGAGCAGTACTTC; cdr3_aa: CSARERVGPPYEQYF; v_call: TRBV20-1; clone_size: many; d_call: NA; j_call: TRBJ2-7
cdr3_nt: TGTGCCAGCAGGACGACAGGGGGCTACAACAATGAGCAGTTCTTC; cdr3_aa: CASRTTGGYNNEQFF; v_call: TRBV12-3/TRBV12-4; clone_size: many; d_call: TRBD1; j_call: TRBJ2-1
cdr3_nt: TGTGCCAGCAGCTTCCCACTAGGCGGGCAGTTCTTC; cdr3_aa: CASSFPLGGQFF; v_call: TRBV7-8; clone_size: NA; d_call: NA; j_call: TRBJ2-1